A selection of T cell receptor beta chains follows, all from one sample in a study of blood T cell repertoires in COVID-19. Profiling relied on immunoSEQ multiplex PCR, and the TCRdb table lists in-frame clones only, not all of them. Among 110,000 or so clones listed, approximately 87% were seen once. Sequenced input: peripheral blood. Receptors originate from a man between 65 and 80 years old who had recovered from COVID-19. Each CDR3 is given with its conserved first and last residue. D genes are given only for firm matches. Expanded clones get a size class; other rows say once, few or many, or leave the size out.

d_call clone_size j_call v_call cdr3_aa cdr3_nt
NA NA TRBJ2-3 TRBV18 CASSPGPGREGTDTQYF TGTGCCAGCTCACCAGGCCCGGGCAGGGAAGGAACAGATACGCAGTATTTT
TRBD2 NA TRBJ2-2 TRBV5-1 CASSQGLAGDVDTGELFF TGCGCCAGCAGCCAGGGACTAGCGGGGGACGTTGACACCGGGGAGCTGTTTTTT
NA NA TRBJ2-2 TRBV11-2 CASSTNRRIGTGELFF TGTGCCAGCAGCACAAATCGGAGAATTGGAACCGGGGAGCTGTTTTTT
TRBD1 NA TRBJ1-1 TRBV4-1 CASRRTGGTEAFF TGCGCCAGCAGGCGGACAGGGGGGACTGAAGCTTTCTTT
NA NA TRBJ2-1 TRBV21-1 CASSRRQGQFF TGTGCCAGCAGCCGTCGGCAGGGACAATTCTTC
TRBD2 NA TRBJ2-7 TRBV12-3/TRBV12-4 CASSLKSAGGLYF TGTGCCAGCAGTTTGAAATCCGCCGGGGGGTTGTACTTC
NA NA TRBJ1-2 TRBV30 CAWSGGVGYGYTF TGTGCCTGGTCGGGGGGCGTAGGCTATGGCTACACCTTC
NA NA TRBJ1-2 TRBV12-1 CASSFGTGGFYGYTF TGTGCCAGCAGCTTCGGGACAGGAGGATTCTATGGCTACACCTTC
NA NA TRBJ1-1 TRBV27 CASSLFIFTEAFF TGTGCCAGCAGTTTATTTATATTCACTGAAGCTTTCTTT
NA NA TRBJ2-6 TRBV30 CACSKQGAGANVLTF TGTGCCTGTTCGAAACAGGGAGCTGGGGCCAACGTCCTGACTTTC
TRBD2 once TRBJ2-5 TRBV5-1 CASSPLPTTSGGQETQYF TGCGCCAGCAGCCCCCTACCTACGACTAGCGGGGGACAAGAGACCCAGTACTTC
TRBD2 NA TRBJ2-5 TRBV9 CASSVTSGVIQETQYF TGTGCCAGCAGCGTCACTAGCGGGGTAATACAAGAGACCCAGTACTTC
NA NA TRBJ2-5 TRBV18 CASSPGAEETQYF TGTGCCAGCTCACCGGGGGCAGAAGAGACCCAGTACTTC
TRBD1 NA TRBJ1-2 TRBV19 CASQLSTGPNYGYTF TGTGCCAGTCAGCTTTCGACAGGGCCTAACTATGGCTACACCTTC
NA once TRBJ1-2 TRBV20-1 CSARVARGYTF TGCAGTGCTAGAGTAGCGCGCGGCTACACCTTC
NA NA TRBJ1-6 TRBV6-1 CASSDRQSPARSPLHF TGTGCCAGCAGTGATAGACAGTCCCCCGCGCGATCACCCCTCCACTTT
NA NA TRBJ2-1 TRBV20-1 CSASWTPSYNEQFF TGCAGTGCTAGTTGGACTCCCTCCTACAATGAGCAGTTCTTC
TRBD1 NA TRBJ2-7 TRBV5-1 CASSAGQGGHEQYF TGCGCCAGCAGCGCGGGACAGGGTGGACACGAGCAGTACTTC
NA NA TRBJ2-7 TRBV5-4 CASSLDPSPGEQYF TGTGCCAGCAGCTTGGATCCCTCTCCGGGGGAGCAGTACTTC
NA few TRBJ1-1 TRBV19 CASSIIIRNTEAFF TGTGCCAGTAGTATAATTATCCGGAACACTGAAGCTTTCTTT
TRBD1 NA TRBJ2-7 TRBV7-6 CASSPWDRLHYEQYF TGTGCCAGCAGCCCATGGGACAGGCTTCATTACGAGCAGTACTTC
NA NA TRBJ1-3 TRBV10-3 CAITRQVSGNTIYF TGTGCCATCACCCGACAGGTCTCTGGAAACACCATATATTTT
NA NA TRBJ1-1 TRBV27 CASSLSRQGQTEAFF TGTGCCAGCAGTTTATCGAGGCAGGGACAAACTGAAGCTTTCTTT
NA NA TRBJ2-1 TRBV20-1 CSARVTREFF TGCAGTGCTAGAGTTACGAGGGAGTTCTTC
NA NA TRBJ2-5 TRBV30 CAWSDGGTASRVGTQYF TGTGCCTGGAGTGACGGAGGGACTGCGTCGCGAGTGGGGACCCAGTACTTC
NA NA TRBJ2-1 TRBV3-1/TRBV3-2 CASSQGIRRNEQFF TGTGCCAGCAGCCAAGGAATCAGGCGAAATGAGCAGTTCTTC
NA NA TRBJ1-5 TRBV2 CASSEGRGQPQHF TGTGCCAGCAGTGAGGGTCGGGGACAGCCCCAGCATTTT
NA NA TRBJ1-3 TRBV30 CAWSVNGGNTIYF TGTGCCTGGAGTGTTAACGGGGGTAACACCATATATTTT
NA NA TRBJ2-3 TRBV11-1 CASSPARGTDTQYF TGTGCCAGCAGCCCCGCCCGAGGCACAGATACGCAGTATTTT
NA NA TRBJ2-5 TRBV6-5 CASSRDTYQETQYF TGTGCCAGCAGCCGTGACACGTACCAAGAGACCCAGTACTTC
TRBD2 NA TRBJ2-1 TRBV3-1/TRBV3-2 CASSQLAGGGSEQFF TGTGCCAGCAGTCAACTAGCGGGGGGGGGCTCCGAGCAGTTCTTC
TRBD1 NA TRBJ1-2 TRBV7-8 CASSPYGTDYGYTF TGTGCCAGCAGCCCCTACGGGACAGACTATGGCTACACCTTC
TRBD2 NA TRBJ2-1 TRBV10-1 CAWGPGLAGNEQFF TGCGCCTGGGGACCGGGACTAGCGGGGAATGAGCAGTTCTTC
NA NA TRBJ2-1 TRBV6-2/TRBV6-3 CASSTGPSYNEQFF TGTGCCAGCAGTACAGGACCGTCCTACAATGAGCAGTTCTTC
NA NA TRBJ1-3 TRBV7-8 CASTPLGGQAGNTIYF TGTGCCAGCACCCCCTTGGGGGGGCAGGCTGGAAACACCATATATTTT
TRBD1 NA TRBJ1-3 TRBV30 CAWSTGGFGNTIYF TGTGCCTGGAGTACAGGGGGCTTTGGAAACACCATATATTTT
TRBD2 NA TRBJ2-3 TRBV27 CARLAGVRTQYF TGTGCCAGACTAGCGGGAGTGCGCACGCAGTATTTT
NA NA TRBJ2-7 TRBV4-1 CASSLRPHGGALSYEQYF TGCGCCAGCAGCCTTCGACCCCATGGCGGGGCTCTCTCCTACGAGCAGTACTTC
NA NA TRBJ2-3 TRBV29-1 CSVDPGSGDTQYF TGCAGCGTTGATCCCGGGAGCGGAGATACGCAGTATTTT
TRBD1 NA TRBJ1-5 TRBV28 CASSYIGGFFNQPQHF TGTGCCAGCAGTTATATAGGGGGCTTTTTCAATCAGCCCCAGCATTTT